Listed here are 29 T cell receptor beta chains from one sample, sequenced in a study of post-analysis software for immune sequencing data. General study findings and limits: TRBV segments more frequent in patients than in controls numbered several and included TRBV5-6, TRBV5-1 and TRBV20-1.

TCR beta cDNA libraries had unique molecular identifiers. Using its own MiXCR run on the PCR reads, TCRdb lists one record per CDR3 protein. The sample carries 450,000 to 700,000 distinct CDR3 sequences, around 47% recorded once. Antigen specificity for these receptors is unknown. Sequenced: blood. These receptors came from a girl aged 10-17 years with multiple sclerosis.

The chain joins TRBV5-4 to TRBJ2-1; D call uncertain. The germline V and J ends were trimmed by 1 base and 6 bases, with 14 bases remaining between them. The germline gives CDR1 SGHNT, CDR2 YYREEE (reference sequence). This CDR3 is built from 15 residues. This CDR3 is CASSLMLFRSNEQFF. CDR3 DNA: TGTGCCAGCAGCTTGATGCTTTTCCGGAGCAATGAGCAGTTCTTC.

This clonotype turned up a few times. V usage is TRBV12-3 or TRBV12-4 and J usage is TRBJ2-3, with D hard to call. V was trimmed by 2 bases and J by 4 bases, leaving 10 bases between them. The CDR3 is 14 residues long. This CDR3 reads CASSLSGFADTQYF. CDR3 bases: TGTGCCAGCAGTTTATCAGGTTTTGCAGATACGCAGTATTTT.

This rearrangement joins TRBV6-6 to TRBJ2-5; D uncertain. CDR1 is MNHNY and CDR2 is SVGAGI in the germline V gene (reference sequence). This CDR3 is 14 amino acids long. The ends were cut back, 6 bases at V and 0 bases at J, with 11 bases in the middle. The CDR3 nucleotides are TGTGCCAGCAGCCCTACTGTGTACCAAGAGACCCAGTACTTC. The encoded protein is CASSPTVYQETQYF.

This clonotype was picked up a small number of times. The chain combines TRBV7-2 with TRBJ1-1, with a weak D call TRBD1 (5 bases). V dropped 0 bases and J dropped 5 bases, with 13 bases sitting between them. This CDR3 comprises 15 residues. Germline loops: CDR1 SGHTA, CDR2 FQGNSA. The CDR3 loop reads CASSLAIGGGTEAFF. The DNA for the CDR3 is TGTGCCAGCAGCTTAGCCATCGGGGGGGGTACTGAAGCTTTCTTT.

This rearrangement joins TRBV29-1 to TRBJ2-7; 8 bases line up with TRBD1. The germline V gene encodes CDR1 SQVTM and CDR2 ANQGSEA. The CDR3 is made up of 14 amino acids. V trimming: 7 bases; J trimming: 3 bases; junction bases outside the gene matches: 11. The CDR3 protein is CSADTGTGLYEQYF. CDR3 bases: TGCAGCGCCGACACCGGGACAGGACTCTACGAGCAGTACTTC.

This clonotype was detected once. The chain recombines TRBV12-3 or TRBV12-4 with TRBJ1-6; the match to TRBD1 covers 7 bases. The CDR3 is made up of 14 amino acids. Trimming at V came to 5 bases and at J to 7 bases, leaving 5 bases not matched to a gene. CDR3 loop: CASSNRGSNSPLHF. The DNA of the CDR3 is TGTGCCAGCAGTAACAGGGGATCGAATTCACCCCTCCACTTT.

This clonotype was observed a few times. The CDR3: CASSGQVFNEQFF. CDR3 nucleotides: TGCGCCAGCTCCGGACAGGTATTCAATGAGCAGTTCTTC. The chain couples TRBV5-1 to TRBJ2-1; TRBD1 aligns across 7 bases. The CDR3 is 13 amino acids. With 7 bases clipped from V and 6 bases from J, the junction kept 7 bases outside the gene matches. The germline CDR1 and CDR2 sequences are SGHRS and YFSETQ.

This clonotype was found many times. The chain has TRBV12-3 or TRBV12-4 and TRBJ2-7; D unresolved. V was pared by 3 bases and J by 0 bases, with 6 bases between. The CDR3 loop spans 13 amino acids. CDR3: CASSLAASYEQYF. CDR3 nucleotides: TGTGCCAGCAGTTTGGCAGCCTCCTACGAGCAGTACTTC.

The chain employs TRBV25-1 and TRBJ2-1; no reliable D call. This CDR3 has 15 amino acids. Germline V gives CDR1 MGHDK, CDR2 SYGVNS. V lost 4 bases to trimming and J lost 4 bases, with 14 bases between them. The CDR3 protein is CASSVTTEGYNEQFF. The CDR3 coding sequence is TGTGCCAGCAGTGTAACCACCGAAGGGTACAATGAGCAGTTCTTC.

This clonotype was found a few times. In DNA, the CDR3 is TGTGCCAGCAGTTACAGGGCTAGCACAGATACGCAGTATTTT. Protein sequence: CASSYRASTDTQYF. This chain links TRBV6-5 with TRBJ2-3; the D is unclear. This CDR3 has 14 residues. Germline assignment: CDR1 MNHEY and CDR2 SVGAGI. Deletions cut 2 bases from V and 0 bases from J, with 6 bases between.

V and J are TRBV12-3 or TRBV12-4 and TRBJ2-3; D is unclear. Trimming shortened V by 7 bases and J by 15 bases, and 20 bases separated the two germline ends. The CDR3 runs 12 residues. CDR3 sequence (DNA): TGTGCCAGCAAACATATGGCAGATATGCAATATTTT. Its translation is CASKHMADMQYF.

This clonotype was observed a few times. The rearrangement links TRBV20-1 to TRBJ1-5, with TRBD1 matching 9 bases. Germline V CDR1 and CDR2: DFQATT, SNEGSKA (reference sequence). CDR3 length: 15 residues. V gave up 2 bases and J gave up 3 bases; unmatched junction bases: 5. Here the CDR3 DNA reads TGCAGTGCTAGAAGGGGACAGGGCATCAATCAGCCCCAGCATTTT. As protein: CSARRGQGINQPQHF.

This clonotype was picked up a small number of times. This chain joins TRBV12-3 or TRBV12-4 and TRBJ1-2; the D gene is possibly TRBD1 (5 bases). This CDR3 has 14 amino acids. V was shortened by 2 bases and J by 4 bases, with 11 bases between the two germline ends. CDR3 DNA: TGTGCCAGCAGTTTACTAGGGGAAGGCTATGGCTACACCTTC. It codes for CASSLLGEGYGYTF.

The V and J genes are TRBV7-2 and TRBJ2-1; maybe TRBD2 (6 bases). Trimming removed 5 bases from V and 10 bases from J, with 30 bases in between. The CDR3 consists of 18 residues. Germline values: CDR1 SGHTA, CDR2 FQGNSA. CDR3 in amino acids: CASSRIQTGRGYNNEQFF. The CDR3 DNA follows: TGTGCCAGCAGCCGCATCCAGACCGGGCGGGGATACAATAACGAGCAGTTCTTC.

This chain uses TRBV6-1 with TRBJ2-1; possibly TRBD1 for D (5 bases). CDR3 length equals 15 residues. CDR1 and CDR2 from the germline V gene are MNHNS and SASEGT. V shed 1 base and J shed 1 base, with 8 bases lying between them. The CDR3 reads CASSEVGLSYNEQFF. In DNA form, the CDR3 reads TGTGCCAGCAGTGAAGTGGGGCTATCCTACAATGAGCAGTTCTTC.

As regards this clonotype: The junction and the germline gene differ at one end; a read error may be behind it. The rearrangement joins TRBV20-1 to TRBJ2-1; D ambiguous. The germline V gene encodes CDR1 DFQATT and CDR2 SNEGSKA (reference sequence). The CDR3 runs 12 residues. This chain's CDR3 is CNARGVFNEQFF. The CDR3 bases are TGCAATGCTAGAGGCGTATTCAATGAGCAGTTCTTC.

The chain links TRBV12-3 or TRBV12-4 to TRBJ1-2; D gene ambiguous. V was trimmed by 6 bases and J by 3 bases, leaving 11 bases between them. This CDR3 has 13 residues. The CDR3: CASRSTGYYGYTF. The CDR3 DNA follows: TGTGCCAGCAGAAGTACGGGATACTATGGCTACACCTTC.

The genes are TRBV11-2 and TRBJ2-1; TRBD1 agrees at 7 bases. The CDR3 runs 12 residues. V lost 1 base to trimming and J lost 15 bases; unmatched junction nucleotides: 6. The germline V gene encodes CDR1 SGHAT and CDR2 FQNNGV. This chain's CDR3 is CASSLGTGVVFF. The CDR3 DNA follows: TGTGCCAGCAGCTTAGGAACAGGGGTCGTGTTCTTC.

The chain links TRBV29-1 to TRBJ2-5, with TRBD2 as a possible D gene (6 bases). The last part of the DNA fits TRBJ2-7 better; the J call may be wrong. Germline CDR1 and CDR2: SQVTM and ANQGSEA. CDR3 length equals 13 residues. CDR3 nucleotides: TGCAGCGTTGCTCCGGGAGCGAGCTGCGAGCAGTACTTC. It specifies CSVAPGASCEQYF.

The V call is TRBV12-3 or TRBV12-4, the J call TRBJ2-1; possibly TRBD1 for D (7 bases). This CDR3 has 13 amino acids. V lost 7 bases and J 9 bases, leaving 16 bases between the germline ends. The CDR3 loop reads CASMDRRGTEQFF. The CDR3 DNA sequence: TGTGCCAGCATGGACAGGCGGGGCACTGAGCAGTTCTTC.

The chain couples TRBV20-1 to TRBJ2-3, with D tentatively TRBD2 (6 bases). The CDR3 loop spans 15 amino acids. The germline CDR1 and CDR2 sequences are DFQATT and SNEGSKA (reference sequence). With 0 bases removed from V and 1 base from J, the gap between germline ends came to 11 bases. The CDR3 region is CSARDWQRGTDTQYF. CDR3 nucleotide sequence: TGCAGTGCTAGAGATTGGCAGCGGGGCACAGATACGCAGTATTTT.

This clonotype has more than one count but fewer than ten. The rearrangement links TRBV27 to TRBJ1-5, with D uncertain. V was trimmed by 2 bases and J by 4 bases, leaving 6 bases between them. Germline CDR1 and CDR2: MNHEY and SMNVEV (reference sequence). This CDR3 comprises 13 residues. CDR3 region: CASSLVLNQPQHF. CDR3 sequence (DNA): TGTGCCAGCAGTTTAGTTCTAAATCAGCCCCAGCATTTT.

Regarding this clonotype: This may stem from a read error, because a much larger clone lies one nucleotide away. The chain carries TRBV5-1 and TRBJ1-2; TRBD1 is a possible D gene (5 bases). Germline CDR1 and CDR2: SGHRS and YFSETQ. The CDR3 totals 14 residues. V dropped 3 bases and J dropped 0 bases, with 9 bases sitting between them. In DNA form, the CDR3 reads TGCGCCAGCAGCTGGTCCAGGGCTAACTATGGCTACACCTTC. Its translation: CASSWSRANYGYTF.

This chain links TRBV6-2 or TRBV6-3 with TRBJ2-7; the match to TRBD1 covers 8 bases. This CDR3 is built from 16 residues. V was clipped by 0 bases and J by 6 bases; unmatched bases: 10. Per germline, CDR1 MNHEY and CDR2 SVGEGT. The CDR3 DNA reads TGTGCCAGCAGTTACTCGAGGGGCAGGGGGCTGGTCGAGCAGTACTTC. Its protein is CASSYSRGRGLVEQYF.

V and J are TRBV5-6 and TRBJ2-7; TRBD2 agrees at 7 bases. J lost 5 bases, V lost 3 bases, and 8 bases had no gene match. The germline V gene encodes CDR1 SGHDT and CDR2 YYEEEE. The CDR3 spans 14 residues. The CDR3 here is CASSWREPLHEQYF. DNA of the CDR3: TGTGCCAGCAGCTGGCGGGAGCCTCTTCACGAGCAGTACTTC.

Here the CDR3 reads CASSPRGGNSPLHF. The CDR3 DNA follows: TGCGCCAGCAGCCCCAGGGGGGGAAATTCACCCCTCCACTTT. The rearrangement uses TRBV5-1 and TRBJ1-6; 7 bases match TRBD1. CDR1 is SGHRS, CDR2 YFSETQ, per germline. The length of the CDR3 is 14 residues. The J segment lost 7 bases and the V segment lost 4 bases, leaving 5 bases of the junction unmatched.

V and J are TRBV10-3 and TRBJ1-5; D remains unclear. This CDR3 is built from 12 residues. Between the trimmed V and J ends, which lost 4 bases and 7 bases, there was a span of 8 bases. Germline V gene sequence: CDR1 ENHRY, CDR2 SYGVKD. CDR3 in DNA: TGTGCCATCAGTGGCGGGGAACAGCCCCAGCATTTT. Protein sequence: CAISGGEQPQHF.

In DNA, the CDR3 is TGTGCCAGCAGTTTGTTCGGGACACTTAATCAGCCCCAGCATTTT. The encoded protein is CASSLFGTLNQPQHF. The chain couples TRBV28 to TRBJ1-5, with D possibly being TRBD1 (6 bases). This CDR3 comprises 15 residues. Germline V gene data show CDR1 as MDHEN and CDR2 as SYDVKM. The V end lost 3 bases, the J end lost 4 bases, and 13 bases lay between the germline ends.

This rearrangement joins TRBV7-6 to TRBJ2-5; 7 bases line up with TRBD1. CDR1 is SGHVS, CDR2 FNYEAQ, per germline. The CDR3 length is 14 residues. With V trimmed by 2 bases and J by 11 bases, 11 bases remained unmatched. In nucleotides, the CDR3 is TGTGCCAGCAGCTTAACAGGGGCGGTGGGGGAGCAGTACTTC. Amino acid sequence: CASSLTGAVGEQYF. Based on the CDR3 plus reference TRBV7-6 and TRBJ2-5, the full variable domain is GAGVSQSPRYKVTKRGQDVALRCDPISGHVSLYWYRQALGQGPEFLTYFNYEAQQDKSGLPNDRFSAERPEGSISTLTIQRTEQRDSAMYRCASSLTGAVGEQYFGPGTRLLVL.